The TCR beta chain described here comes from a study of T cell clonality in common variable immunodeficiency (dated by TCRdb to between 2014 and 2017). Findings and caveats that apply to the study as a whole: Despite equal DNA input, controls averaged around 82,000 unique sequences per sample versus about 31,547 in CVID samples. Reportedly, TCRbeta sequences from CVID had fewer deletions and N-nucleotide insertions, and highly modified clones with 13 or more V deletions were absent from CVID. Increased TCRbeta clonality was found in CVID subjects compared with healthy controls (t-test p = 0.018), with the increase being most characteristic of about a third of subjects. Correlations between repertoire features and clinical complications were limited by patient heterogeneity within the CVID cohort. According to the authors, figuring out what caused the increased clonality in CVID would require sequencing the repertoires of T cell subpopulations. CVID subjects shared fewer TCRbeta clones with each other than healthy controls did (p < 0.0001).

Comment on this clone: There is no known antigen for this receptor. The read comes to an end 3 residues before the CDR3 does, leaving the germline J gene to fill in the end.

Most CVID patients and most healthy controls were of Caucasian heritage. Heparinized peripheral whole blood samples of about 5 to 9 ml were collected from each donor. Genomic DNA from adults with common variable immune deficiency (CVID) and from healthy adult controls was used for sequencing of TCRbeta CDR3 repertoires. The control group comprised some 22 healthy adult volunteers, roughly twelve female and approximately 10 male, aged roughly 23 to 70 years with a mean age of approximately 31. To isolate peripheral blood mononuclear cells, diluted blood was subjected to density centrifugation over Hypaque 1077 or Ficoll-Paque. Genomic DNA was extracted from unsorted mononuclear cells by Qiagen column purification or by a centrifugation-based method. For sequencing, equivalent amounts of genomic DNA were input from CVID and control samples. For every sample, a 60 bp segment covering the rearranged TCRbeta CDR3 region was amplified and then sequenced. The immunoSEQ assay, a bias-corrected multiplex PCR with high-throughput sequencing, was employed for TCRbeta amplification. In the paper's pipeline: Every unique nucleotide sequence counted as a clone and was annotated with V, D and J genes, copy number and frequency. Sequences were labeled productive if in frame, and non-productive if out of frame or containing stop codons. Clonality was calculated from Shannon's entropy as previously described. The predicted amino acid sequences of productive clones were used to derive mean CDR3 Kyte-Doolittle hydropathy. Scaled V gene usage was hierarchically clustered using Manhattan distance and complete linkage with the R hclust function. Sharing of clones by CDR3 amino acid sequence was evaluated by resampling 12 repertoires per group over 100 rounds. Repertoires were searched for 70 published EBV-specific and a few hundred published CMV-specific TCRbeta sequences. After two CVID samples that produced fewer than 10,000 sequences were dropped from the analysis, some 41 CVID repertoires remained. In TCRdb, the immuneACCESS table is reduced to in-frame sequences with V and J assigned. These tables do not hold every clone; where another copy was compared, an unresolved V gene accounts for under half, and the others remain unexplained. Clonal size and the V and J genes are those of that table, whereas D and trimming came from the DNA. This sample contains roughly 40,000 clones, none of which is a singleton. 1.2% to 1.5% of the sample comes from the top ten.

The V end loses 7 bases and the J end loses 2 bases, and a stretch of 7 bases separates them. Looking up the germline V gene yields CDR1 SNHLY and CDR2 FYNNEI. Taken from cysteine to phenylalanine, the CDR3 has 12 residues. The DNA covers only part of the CDR3, 27 bases in frame from base 1. Recombination linked TRBV2 to TRBJ2-3; there is no confident call for the D gene. The source of this sequence is a person between 18 and 70 years old in good health. Input material: peripheral blood mononuclear cells. The DNA read from the CDR3 is TGTGCCAGCAATCAGGCCACAGATACG. Its translation reads: CASNQATDT. The full CDR3 protein reads CASNQATDTQYF. With all but the CDR3 taken from the reference TRBV2 and TRBJ2-3 genes, the full variable domain is: EPEVTQTPSHQVTQMGQEVILRCVPISNHLYFYWYRQILGQKVEFLVSFYNNEISEKSEIFDDQFSVERPDGSNFTLKIRSTKLEDSAMYFCASNQATDTQYFGPGTRLTVL.